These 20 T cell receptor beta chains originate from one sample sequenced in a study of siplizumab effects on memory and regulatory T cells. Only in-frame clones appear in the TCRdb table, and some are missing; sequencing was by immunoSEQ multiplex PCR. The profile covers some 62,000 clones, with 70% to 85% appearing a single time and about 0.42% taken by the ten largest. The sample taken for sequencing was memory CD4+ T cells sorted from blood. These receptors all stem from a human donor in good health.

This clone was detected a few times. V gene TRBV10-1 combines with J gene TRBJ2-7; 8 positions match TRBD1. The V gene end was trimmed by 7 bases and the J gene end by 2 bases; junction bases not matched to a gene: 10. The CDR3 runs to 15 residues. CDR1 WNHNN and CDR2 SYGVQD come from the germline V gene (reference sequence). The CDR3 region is CASTPNRDRPYEQYF. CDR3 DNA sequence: TGCGCCAGCACCCCAAACCGGGACAGGCCCTACGAGCAGTACTTC.

Written as DNA, the CDR3 is TGTGCCAGCAGCTTAATGAGGAGCGGCTATGGCTACACCTTC. Amino acid sequence: CASSLMRSGYGYTF. The rearrangement joins TRBV11-2 to TRBJ1-2; D unclear. The CDR3 has 14 amino acids. Germline CDR1 SGHAT, CDR2 FQNNGV. V shed 2 bases and J shed 4 bases, with 11 bases lying between them.

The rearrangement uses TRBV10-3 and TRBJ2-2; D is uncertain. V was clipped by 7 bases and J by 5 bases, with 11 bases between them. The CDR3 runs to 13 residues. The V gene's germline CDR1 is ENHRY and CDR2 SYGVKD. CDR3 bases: TGTGCCATCACCGCAGGTCTGACCGGGGAGCTGTTTTTT. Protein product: CAITAGLTGELFF.

CDR3 sequence: CASSIGGGVRAFF. CDR3 DNA: TGTGCCAGCAGTATCGGGGGTGGCGTACGAGCTTTCTTT. The V and J genes are TRBV6-6 and TRBJ1-1; tentatively, D is TRBD1 (5 bases). The CDR3 consists of 13 residues. Germline CDR1 reads MNHNY; CDR2 reads SVGAGI (reference sequence). The ends were cut back, 5 bases at V and 10 bases at J, with 17 bases in the middle.

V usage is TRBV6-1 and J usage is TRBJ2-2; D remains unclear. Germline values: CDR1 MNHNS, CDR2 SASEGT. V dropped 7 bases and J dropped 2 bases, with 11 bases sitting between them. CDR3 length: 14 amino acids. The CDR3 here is CASIPISNTGELFF. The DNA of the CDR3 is TGTGCCAGCATCCCTATCTCAAACACCGGGGAGCTGTTTTTT.

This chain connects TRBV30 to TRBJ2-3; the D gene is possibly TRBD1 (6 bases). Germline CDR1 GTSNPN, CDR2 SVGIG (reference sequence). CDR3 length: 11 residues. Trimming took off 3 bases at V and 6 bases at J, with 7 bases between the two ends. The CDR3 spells CAWSDRDTQYF. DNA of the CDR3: TGTGCCTGGAGCGACAGGGATACGCAGTATTTT.

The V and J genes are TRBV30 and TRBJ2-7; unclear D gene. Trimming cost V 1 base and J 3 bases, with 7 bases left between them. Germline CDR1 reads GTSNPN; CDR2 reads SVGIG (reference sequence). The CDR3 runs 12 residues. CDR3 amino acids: CAWSAGRYEQYF. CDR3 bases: TGTGCCTGGAGTGCCGGTCGCTACGAGCAGTACTTC.

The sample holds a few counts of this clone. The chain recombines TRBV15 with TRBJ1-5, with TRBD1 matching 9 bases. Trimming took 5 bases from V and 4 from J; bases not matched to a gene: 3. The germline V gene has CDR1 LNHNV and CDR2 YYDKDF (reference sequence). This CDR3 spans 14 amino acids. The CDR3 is CATSRQGGNQPQHF. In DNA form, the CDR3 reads TGTGCCACCAGCCGACAGGGGGGGAATCAGCCCCAGCATTTT.

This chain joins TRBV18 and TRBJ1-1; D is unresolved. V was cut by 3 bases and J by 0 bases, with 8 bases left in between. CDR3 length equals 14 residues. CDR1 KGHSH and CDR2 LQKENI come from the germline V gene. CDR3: CASSPSTVNTEAFF. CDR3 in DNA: TGTGCCAGCTCACCGTCCACGGTGAACACTGAAGCTTTCTTT.

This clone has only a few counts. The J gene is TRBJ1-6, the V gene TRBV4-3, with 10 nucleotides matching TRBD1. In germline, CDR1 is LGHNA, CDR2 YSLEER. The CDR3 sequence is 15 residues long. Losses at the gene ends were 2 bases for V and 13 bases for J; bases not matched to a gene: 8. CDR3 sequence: CASSQLGTGAPPLHF. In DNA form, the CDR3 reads TGCGCCAGCAGCCAATTAGGGACAGGGGCCCCCCCCCTCCACTTT.

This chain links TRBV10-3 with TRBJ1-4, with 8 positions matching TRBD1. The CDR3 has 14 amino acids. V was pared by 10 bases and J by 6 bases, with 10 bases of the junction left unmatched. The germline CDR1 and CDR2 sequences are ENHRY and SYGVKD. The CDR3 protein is CASTASGGDEKLFF. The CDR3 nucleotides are TGTGCCAGTACCGCATCAGGGGGCGATGAAAAACTGTTTTTT.

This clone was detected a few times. The CDR3: CASSEWGGDTQYF. Written as DNA, the CDR3 is TGTGCCAGCAGTGAGTGGGGTGGCGATACGCAGTATTTT. The rearrangement uses TRBV2 and TRBJ2-3; D remains ambiguous. In germline, CDR1 is SNHLY, CDR2 FYNNEI. V was clipped by 3 bases and J by 6 bases, with 10 bases between them. The CDR3 has 13 residues. Drawing the rest from reference TRBV2 and TRBJ2-3, the complete variable domain is EPEVTQTPSHQVTQMGQEVILRCVPISNHLYFYWYRQILGQKVEFLVSFYNNEISEKSEIFDDQFSVERPDGSNFTLKIRSTKLEDSAMYFCASSEWGGDTQYFGPGTRLTVL.

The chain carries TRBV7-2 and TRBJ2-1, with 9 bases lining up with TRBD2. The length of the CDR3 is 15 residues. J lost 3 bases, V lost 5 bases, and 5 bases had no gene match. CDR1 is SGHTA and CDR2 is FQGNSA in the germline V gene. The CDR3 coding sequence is TGTGCCAGCAGCAGGAGCGGGGGGAACTACAATGAGCAGTTCTTC. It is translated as CASSRSGGNYNEQFF.

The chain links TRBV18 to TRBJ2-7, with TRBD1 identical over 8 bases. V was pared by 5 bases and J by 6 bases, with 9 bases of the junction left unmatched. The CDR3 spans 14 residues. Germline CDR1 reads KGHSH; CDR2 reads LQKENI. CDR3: CASSEGQGAREQYF. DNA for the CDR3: TGTGCCAGCTCAGAAGGGCAGGGGGCTCGCGAGCAGTACTTC.

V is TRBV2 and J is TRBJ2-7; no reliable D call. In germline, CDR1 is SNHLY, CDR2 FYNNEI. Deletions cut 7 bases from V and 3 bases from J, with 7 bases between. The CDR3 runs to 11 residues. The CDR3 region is CASIWFYEQYF. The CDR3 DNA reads TGTGCCAGCATTTGGTTCTACGAGCAGTACTTC.

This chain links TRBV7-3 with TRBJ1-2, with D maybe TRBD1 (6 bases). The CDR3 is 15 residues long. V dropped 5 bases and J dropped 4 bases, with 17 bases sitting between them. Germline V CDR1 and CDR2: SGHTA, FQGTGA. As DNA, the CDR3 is TGTGCCAGCAGCCAGAAAGGGGGGTTAGGCTATGGCTACACCTTC. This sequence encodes CASSQKGGLGYGYTF.

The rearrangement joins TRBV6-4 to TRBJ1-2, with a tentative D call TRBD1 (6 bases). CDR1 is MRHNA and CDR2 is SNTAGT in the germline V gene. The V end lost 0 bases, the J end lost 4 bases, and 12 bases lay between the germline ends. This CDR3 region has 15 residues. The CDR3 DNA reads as TGTGCCAGCAGTGACTCGTATGGGGGCCGCTATGGCTACACCTTC. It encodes CASSDSYGGRYGYTF.

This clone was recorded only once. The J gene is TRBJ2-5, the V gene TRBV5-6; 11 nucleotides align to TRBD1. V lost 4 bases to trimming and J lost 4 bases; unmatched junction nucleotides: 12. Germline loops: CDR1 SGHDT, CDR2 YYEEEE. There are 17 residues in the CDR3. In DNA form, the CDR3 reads TGTGCCAGCAGCAACCCCAGGTGGGACAGGGGGAGAGAGACCCAGTACTTC. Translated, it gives CASSNPRWDRGRETQYF.

The CDR3 sequence: CASSVSSDTQYF. CDR3 nucleotide sequence: TGTGCCAGCAGCGTATCATCGGATACGCAGTATTTT. The gene calls are TRBV9 and TRBJ2-3; no clear D gene. The CDR3 is 12 amino acids. Germline CDR1 and CDR2: SGDLS and YYNGEE. V was cut by 1 base and J by 6 bases, with 6 bases left in between.

CDR3 loop: CASTRTYSTDTQYF. The CDR3 DNA reads as TGCGCCAGCACCAGGACCTATAGCACAGATACGCAGTATTTT. J is TRBJ2-3 and V is TRBV5-1, with unresolved D. Germline lookup yields CDR1 SGHRS and CDR2 YFSETQ. The CDR3 is 14 residues long. The V and J ends lost 6 bases and 0 bases respectively, with 11 bases between them. The full variable domain, rest sourced from reference TRBV5-1 and TRBJ2-3, is KAGVTQTPRYLIKTRGQQVTLSCSPISGHRSVSWYQQTPGQGLQFLFEYFSETQRNKGNFPGRFSGRQFSNSRSEMNVSTLELGDSALYLCASTRTYSTDTQYFGPGTRLTVL.